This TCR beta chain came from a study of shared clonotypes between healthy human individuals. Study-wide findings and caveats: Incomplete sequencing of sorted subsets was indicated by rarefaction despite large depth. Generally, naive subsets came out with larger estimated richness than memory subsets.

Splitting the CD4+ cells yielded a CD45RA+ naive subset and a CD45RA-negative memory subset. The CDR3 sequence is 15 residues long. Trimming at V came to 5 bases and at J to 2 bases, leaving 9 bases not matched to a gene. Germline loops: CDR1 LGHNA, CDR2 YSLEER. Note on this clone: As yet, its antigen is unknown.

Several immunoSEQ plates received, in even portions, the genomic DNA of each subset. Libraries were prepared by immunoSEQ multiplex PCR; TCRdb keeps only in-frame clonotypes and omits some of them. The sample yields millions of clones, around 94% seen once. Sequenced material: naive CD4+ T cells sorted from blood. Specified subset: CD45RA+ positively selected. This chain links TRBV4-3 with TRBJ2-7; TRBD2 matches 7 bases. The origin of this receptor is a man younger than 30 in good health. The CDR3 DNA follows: TGCGCCAGCAGCTCCCTTTCTAGCGGACCCTACGAGCAGTACTTC. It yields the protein CASSSLSSGPYEQYF.